The TCR beta chain under discussion was sequenced for a study of blood T cells in healthy people across ages. Sample-barcoded 5' priming and a J-beta primer mix drove a second PCR of roughly 6 to 12 cycles. TCRdb reanalysed the 5' RACE reads using MiXCR and keeps one entry per CDR3 protein. The table includes 1.5 million to 2 million distinct CDR3 sequences, around 42% detected once. Trimming cost V 11 bases and J 0 bases, with 20 bases left between them. Germline values: CDR1 LGHNA, CDR2 YSLEER. The CDR3 runs to 15 residues. The material sequenced was blood. This receptor was obtained from a human donor in good health. The chain combines TRBV4-3 with TRBJ2-7, with unresolved D. This chain's CDR3 is CAGNQGNHYSYEQYF. The CDR3, as DNA: TGCGCCGGCAACCAAGGGAACCACTACTCCTACGAGCAGTACTTC.